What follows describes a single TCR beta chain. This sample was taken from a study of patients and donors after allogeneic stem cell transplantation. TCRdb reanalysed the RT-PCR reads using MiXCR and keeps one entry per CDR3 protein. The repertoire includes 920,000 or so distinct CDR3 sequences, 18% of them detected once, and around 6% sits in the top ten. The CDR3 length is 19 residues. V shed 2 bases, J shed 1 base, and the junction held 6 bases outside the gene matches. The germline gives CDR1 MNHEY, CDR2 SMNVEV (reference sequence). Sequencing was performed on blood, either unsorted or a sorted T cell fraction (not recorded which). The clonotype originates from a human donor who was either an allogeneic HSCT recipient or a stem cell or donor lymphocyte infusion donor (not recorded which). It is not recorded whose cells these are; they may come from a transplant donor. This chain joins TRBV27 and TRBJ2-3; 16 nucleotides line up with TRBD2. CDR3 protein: CASSLAGLAGGPGTDTQYF. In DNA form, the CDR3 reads TGTGCCAGCAGTTTAGCGGGACTAGCGGGGGGGCCGGGCACAGATACGCAGTATTTT.